This T cell receptor beta chain was captured in a study of T cell changes during pregnancy in multiple sclerosis. Germline CDR1 reads ENHRY; CDR2 reads SYGVKD. The germline V and J ends were trimmed by 6 bases and 0 bases, with 12 bases remaining between them. The CDR3 runs 16 residues. TCRdb's table, derived via immunoSEQ multiplex PCR, lists solely in-frame clones and lacks some. This table has 45,000 to 60,000 clones, 80% to 95% appearing once. Material: peripheral blood, obtained after pregnancy. The genes are TRBV10-3 and TRBJ2-6, with D maybe TRBD1 (6 bases). The receptor's source is a female donor in good health, enrolled as a control in a pregnancy study. CDR3 in DNA: TGTGCCATCAGCCAGGGGCTGGGCTCTGGGGCCAACGTCCTGACTTTC. Protein: CAISQGLGSGANVLTF.